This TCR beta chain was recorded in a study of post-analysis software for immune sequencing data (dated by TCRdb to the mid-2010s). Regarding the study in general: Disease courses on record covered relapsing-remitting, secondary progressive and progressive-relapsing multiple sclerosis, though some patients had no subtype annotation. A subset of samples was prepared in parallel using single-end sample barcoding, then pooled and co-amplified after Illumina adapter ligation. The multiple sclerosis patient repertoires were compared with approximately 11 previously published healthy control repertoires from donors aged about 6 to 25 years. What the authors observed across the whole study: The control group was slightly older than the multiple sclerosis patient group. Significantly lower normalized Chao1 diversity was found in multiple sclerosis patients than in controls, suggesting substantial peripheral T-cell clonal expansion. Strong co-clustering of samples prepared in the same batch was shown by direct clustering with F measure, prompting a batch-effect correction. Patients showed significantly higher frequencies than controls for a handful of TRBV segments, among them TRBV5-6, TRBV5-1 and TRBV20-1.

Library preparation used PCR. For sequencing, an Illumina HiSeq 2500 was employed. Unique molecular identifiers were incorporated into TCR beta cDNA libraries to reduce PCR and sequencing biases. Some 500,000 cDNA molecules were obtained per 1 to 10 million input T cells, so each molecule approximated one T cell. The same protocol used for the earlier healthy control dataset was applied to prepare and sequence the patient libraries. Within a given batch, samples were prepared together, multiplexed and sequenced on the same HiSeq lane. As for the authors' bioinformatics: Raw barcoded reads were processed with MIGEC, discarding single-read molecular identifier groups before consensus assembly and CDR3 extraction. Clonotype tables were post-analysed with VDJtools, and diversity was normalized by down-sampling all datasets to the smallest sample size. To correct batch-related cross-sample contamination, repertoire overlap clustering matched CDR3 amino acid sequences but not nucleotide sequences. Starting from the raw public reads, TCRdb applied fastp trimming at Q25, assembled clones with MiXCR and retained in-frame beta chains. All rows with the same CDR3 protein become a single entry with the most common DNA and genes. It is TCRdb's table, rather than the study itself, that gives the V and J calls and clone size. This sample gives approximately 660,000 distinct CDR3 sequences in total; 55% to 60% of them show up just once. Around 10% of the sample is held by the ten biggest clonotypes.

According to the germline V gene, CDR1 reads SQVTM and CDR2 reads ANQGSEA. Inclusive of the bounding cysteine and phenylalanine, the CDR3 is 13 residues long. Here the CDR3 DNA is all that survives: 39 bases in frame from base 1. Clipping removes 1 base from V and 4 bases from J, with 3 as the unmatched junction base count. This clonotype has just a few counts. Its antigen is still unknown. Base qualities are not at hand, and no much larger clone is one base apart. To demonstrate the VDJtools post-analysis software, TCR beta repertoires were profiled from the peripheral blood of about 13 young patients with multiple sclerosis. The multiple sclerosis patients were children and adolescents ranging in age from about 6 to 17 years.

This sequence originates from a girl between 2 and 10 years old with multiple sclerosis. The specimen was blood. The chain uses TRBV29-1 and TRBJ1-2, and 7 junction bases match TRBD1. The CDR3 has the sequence CSVEGRQGYGYTF. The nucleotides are TGCAGCGTTGAAGGGCGACAGGGCTATGGCTACACCTTC.